There are many counts of the clone carrying this T cell receptor beta chain. The sample belongs to a study of T-cell reconstitution after alpha-beta-depleted transplantation in children. Trimming removed 0 bases at V and 8 bases at J, with 9 bases between. Germline CDR1 SGHRS, CDR2 YFSETQ. This CDR3 region has 13 residues. Researchers prepared the TCRbeta library using unique molecular identifiers, the study reports. TCRdb reprocessed the PCR reads with MiXCR, giving one entry per CDR3 protein. This sample carries about 160,000 distinct CDR3 sequences, 11% of them seen once, and the ten largest clones take approximately 13%.

The receptor comes from a boy aged 2 to 10 with acute myeloid leukemia, due to receive a stem cell transplant. The input for sequencing was PBMCs, taken before TCRalphabeta/CD19-depleted stem cell transplant. V gene TRBV5-1 combines with J gene TRBJ1-5, with a weak D call TRBD1 (5 bases). The CDR3 sequence: CASSLGGGEPQHF. The CDR3 DNA reads as TGCGCCAGCAGCTTGGGGGGCGGCGAGCCCCAGCATTTT.